A single sample gave rise to the 10 T cell receptor beta chains below, sequenced in a study of PD-L1 blockade in urothelial cancer. The repertoire was sequenced with immunoSEQ multiplex PCR; TCRdb's copy has only in-frame clones and lacks some. The data show approximately 90,000 clones, over 80% seen once. The time point here: pretreatment peripheral blood. Sequencing used PBMCs, obtained around atezolizumab (anti-PD-L1) treatment. All receptors come from a man aged 55 to 69 with urothelial cancer.

The V call is TRBV5-6, the J call TRBJ2-2, with 10 bases aligning to TRBD2. Germline-derived CDR1 and CDR2 are SGHDT and YYEEEE. The ends lost 4 bases at V and 6 bases at J; junction bases unmatched: 9. The CDR3 is 16 residues long. The CDR3 sequence: CASSAGLADGAGELFF. The CDR3 nucleotides are TGTGCCAGCAGCGCAGGACTAGCGGACGGGGCCGGGGAGCTGTTTTTT.

The CDR3 DNA sequence: TGTGCCACCAGCAGAGATTACGGGCTAGCGGGAGTAGGTTACGAGCAGTACTTC. Its translation: CATSRDYGLAGVGYEQYF. The genes are TRBV15 and TRBJ2-7, with 10 bases aligning to TRBD2. Germline CDR1 and CDR2: LNHNV and YYDKDF (reference sequence). The CDR3 spans 18 residues. The V and J ends lost 0 bases and 4 bases, in that order; junction bases with no gene match: 12.

V gene TRBV10-3 combines with J gene TRBJ1-2; 7 bases agree with TRBD1. From germline, CDR1 is ENHRY and CDR2 SYGVKD. This CDR3 is 12 amino acids long. J gave up 8 bases and V 6 bases, and 6 bases lay outside the gene matches. CDR3 region: CAISYDREGYTF. The CDR3 DNA sequence: TGTGCCATCAGCTATGACAGGGAAGGCTACACCTTC.

The V and J genes are TRBV10-1 and TRBJ2-7, with 12 bases aligning to TRBD1. The CDR3 runs to 15 residues. V lost 6 bases to trimming and J lost 4 bases; unmatched junction nucleotides: 7. Per the germline V gene, CDR1 is WNHNN and CDR2 is SYGVQD (reference sequence). The CDR3 bases are TGCGCCAGCAGCACTACGGGACAGGGGGCATACGAGCAGTACTTC. As protein: CASSTTGQGAYEQYF.

The gene calls are TRBV2 and TRBJ2-2, with TRBD1 identical over 8 bases. This CDR3 region has 14 residues. V lost 10 bases to trimming and J lost 6 bases; unmatched junction nucleotides: 10. CDR1 is SNHLY, CDR2 FYNNEI, per germline. The CDR3 nucleotides are TGTGCCACCAGGACAGGGATAGTGGCCGGGGAGCTGTTTTTT. Its protein product is CATRTGIVAGELFF.

This chain uses TRBV18 with TRBJ2-7, with 8 positions matching TRBD2. Germline V gene sequence: CDR1 KGHSH, CDR2 LQKENI. The V and J ends lost 2 bases and 2 bases, in that order; junction bases with no gene match: 2. This CDR3 has 14 residues. The CDR3 sequence is CASSPAGGTYEQYF. The CDR3 nucleotides read TGTGCCAGCTCACCAGCGGGGGGCACCTACGAGCAGTACTTC.

This rearrangement joins TRBV5-1 to TRBJ2-3, with a possible D match to TRBD1 (6 bases). The V gene lost 4 bases and the J gene lost 2 bases, with 14 bases spanning the gap. The CDR3 runs 15 residues. Germline V gene data show CDR1 as SGHRS and CDR2 as YFSETQ. CDR3 region: CASSRQGLNTDTQYF. CDR3 DNA: TGCGCCAGCAGCCGTCAGGGGCTTAACACAGATACGCAGTATTTT.

The chain has TRBV19 and TRBJ1-5; unclear D gene. CDR1 LNHDA and CDR2 SQIVND come from the germline V gene (reference sequence). V lost 3 bases and J 5 bases, leaving 8 bases between the germline ends. This CDR3 has 13 residues. CDR3 amino acids: CASSIRRDQPQHF. CDR3 sequence (DNA): TGTGCCAGTAGTATCAGACGGGATCAGCCCCAGCATTTT.

This clone was recorded once. The V gene is TRBV19, the J gene TRBJ2-2, with a tentative D call TRBD2 (6 bases). CDR1 and CDR2 from the germline V gene are LNHDA and SQIVND (reference sequence). V dropped 3 bases and J dropped 0 bases, with 14 bases sitting between them. The CDR3 spans 17 residues. The CDR3 sequence: CASSMMVGGANTGELFF. The CDR3 DNA reads TGTGCCAGTAGTATGATGGTAGGAGGGGCGAACACCGGGGAGCTGTTTTTT.

The chain recombines TRBV27 with TRBJ1-4, with TRBD1 matching 8 bases. J was trimmed by 8 bases and V by 3 bases; bases with no gene match: 11. The germline CDR1 and CDR2 sequences are MNHEY and SMNVEV (reference sequence). CDR3 size: 16 residues. The CDR3 nucleotides read TGTGCCAGCAGTTTTGGACAGGGAGTTTTGGGGGAAAAACTGTTTTTT. Protein sequence: CASSFGQGVLGEKLFF.